This T cell receptor (beta chain) was captured in a study of T cell clones after liver transplantation. V was cut by 3 bases and J by 11 bases, with 13 bases left in between. The CDR3 loop spans 12 amino acids. Germline CDR1 reads MNHNS; CDR2 reads SASEGT. The repertoire was sequenced with immunoSEQ multiplex PCR; TCRdb's copy has only in-frame clones and lacks some. The sample yields a few thousand clones, 25% to 30% seen once. For this clone: Its specificity is unknown.

Proliferating CFSE-low MLR cells were sequenced to define alloreactive TCRbeta sequences. This TCR came from a human patient who received a liver transplant. Some T cells could come from the graft donor. The sample taken for sequencing was CD4+ T cells from cultured PBMCs. This rearrangement joins TRBV6-1 to TRBJ1-1; the D is unclear. CDR3 in DNA: TGTGCCAGCAGTGAGGCGGTTTCGTTGGCTTTCTTT. Its translation is CASSEAVSLAFF.